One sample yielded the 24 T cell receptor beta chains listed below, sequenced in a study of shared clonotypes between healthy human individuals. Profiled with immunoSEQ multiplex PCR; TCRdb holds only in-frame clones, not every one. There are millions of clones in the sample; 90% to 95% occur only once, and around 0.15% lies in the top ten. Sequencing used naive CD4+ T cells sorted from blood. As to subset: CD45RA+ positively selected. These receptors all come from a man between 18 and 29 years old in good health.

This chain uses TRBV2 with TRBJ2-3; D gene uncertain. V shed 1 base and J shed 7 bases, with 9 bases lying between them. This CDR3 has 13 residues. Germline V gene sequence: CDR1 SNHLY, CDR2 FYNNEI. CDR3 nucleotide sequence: TGTGCCAGCAGTGAAGGGGCAACCCATACGCAGTATTTT. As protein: CASSEGATHTQYF. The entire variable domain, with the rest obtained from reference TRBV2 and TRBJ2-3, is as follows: EPEVTQTPSHQVTQMGQEVILRCVPISNHLYFYWYRQILGQKVEFLVSFYNNEISEKSEIFDDQFSVERPDGSNFTLKIRSTKLEDSAMYFCASSEGATHTQYFGPGTRLTVL.

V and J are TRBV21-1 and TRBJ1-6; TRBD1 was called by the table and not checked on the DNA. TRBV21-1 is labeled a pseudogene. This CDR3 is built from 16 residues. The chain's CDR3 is CASSKDRGAYNSPLHF. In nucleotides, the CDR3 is TGTGCCAGCAGCAAAGACAGGGGCGCCTATAATTCACCCCTCCACTTT.

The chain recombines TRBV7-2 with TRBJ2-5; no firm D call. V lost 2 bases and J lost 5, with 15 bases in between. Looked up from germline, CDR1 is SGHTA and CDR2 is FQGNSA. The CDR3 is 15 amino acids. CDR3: CASSLRSQVKETQYF. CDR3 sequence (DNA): TGTGCCAGCAGCTTAAGGTCCCAGGTAAAGGAGACCCAGTACTTC.

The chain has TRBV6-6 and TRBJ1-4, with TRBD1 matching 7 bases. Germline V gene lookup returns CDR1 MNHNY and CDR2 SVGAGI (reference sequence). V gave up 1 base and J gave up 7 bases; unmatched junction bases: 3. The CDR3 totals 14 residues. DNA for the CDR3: TGTGCCAGCAGTTACTGGAGGACAGGTGAAAAACTGTTTTTT. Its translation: CASSYWRTGEKLFF.

The DNA of the CDR3 is TGCGCCAGCAGTGAGTTTCCCAAAGAGACCCAGTACTTC. As protein: CASSEFPKETQYF. This chain links TRBV10-1 with TRBJ2-5; no definite D call. The CDR3 runs to 13 residues. The V gene lost 1 base and the J gene lost 3 bases, with 6 bases spanning the gap. The V gene's germline CDR1 is WNHNN and CDR2 SYGVQD (reference sequence).

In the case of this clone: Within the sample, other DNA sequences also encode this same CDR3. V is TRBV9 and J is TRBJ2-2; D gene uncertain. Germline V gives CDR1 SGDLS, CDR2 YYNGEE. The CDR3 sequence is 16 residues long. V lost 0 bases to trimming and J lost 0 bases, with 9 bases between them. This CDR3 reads CASSVVGGANTGELFF. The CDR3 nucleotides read TGTGCCAGCAGCGTAGTGGGTGGGGCGAACACCGGGGAGCTGTTTTTT.

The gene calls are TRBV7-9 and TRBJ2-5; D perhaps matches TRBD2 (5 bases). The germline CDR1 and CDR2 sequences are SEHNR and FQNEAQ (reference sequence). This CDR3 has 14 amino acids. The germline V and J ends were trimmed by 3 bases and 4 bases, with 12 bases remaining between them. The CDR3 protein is CASSFGAVIETQYF. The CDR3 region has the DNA TGTGCCAGCAGCTTCGGAGCGGTTATAGAGACCCAGTACTTC.

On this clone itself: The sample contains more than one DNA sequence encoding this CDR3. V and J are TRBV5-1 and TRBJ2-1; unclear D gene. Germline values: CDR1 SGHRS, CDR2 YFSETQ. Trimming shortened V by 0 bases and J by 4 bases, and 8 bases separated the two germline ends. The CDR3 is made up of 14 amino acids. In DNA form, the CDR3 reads TGCGCCAGCAGCTTGGCTCCGGGTTACAATGAGCAGTTCTTC. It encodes CASSLAPGYNEQFF.

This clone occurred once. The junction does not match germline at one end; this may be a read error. CDR3 in amino acids: CASSSTGLETQYF. The CDR3 nucleotides read TGTGCTAGCAGTTCCACAGGGTTGGAGACCCAGTACTTC. The chain recombines TRBV7-7 with TRBJ2-5, with D perhaps matching TRBD1 (6 bases). The CDR3 is made up of 13 amino acids. Germline CDR1 reads SSHAT; CDR2 reads FNYEAQ (reference sequence).

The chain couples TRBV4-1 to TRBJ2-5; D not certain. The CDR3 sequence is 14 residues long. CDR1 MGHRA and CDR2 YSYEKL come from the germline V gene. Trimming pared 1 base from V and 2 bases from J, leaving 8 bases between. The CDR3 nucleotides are TGCGCCAGCAGCCAAGTACTCCAGCAAGAGACCCAGTACTTC. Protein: CASSQVLQQETQYF.

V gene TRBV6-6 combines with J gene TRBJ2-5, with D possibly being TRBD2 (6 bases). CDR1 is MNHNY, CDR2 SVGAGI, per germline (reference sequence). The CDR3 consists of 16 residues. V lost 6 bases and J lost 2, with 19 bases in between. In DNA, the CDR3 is TGTGCCAGCAGCTGGGGACTTTCCGAACAACAAGAGACCCAGTACTTC. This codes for CASSWGLSEQQETQYF.

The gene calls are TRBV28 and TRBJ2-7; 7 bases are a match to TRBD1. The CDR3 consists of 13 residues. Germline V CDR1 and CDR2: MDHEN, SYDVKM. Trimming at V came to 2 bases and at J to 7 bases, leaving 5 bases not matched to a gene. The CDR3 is CASSLVGGWEQYF. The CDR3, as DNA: TGTGCCAGCAGTTTAGTAGGGGGCTGGGAGCAGTACTTC.

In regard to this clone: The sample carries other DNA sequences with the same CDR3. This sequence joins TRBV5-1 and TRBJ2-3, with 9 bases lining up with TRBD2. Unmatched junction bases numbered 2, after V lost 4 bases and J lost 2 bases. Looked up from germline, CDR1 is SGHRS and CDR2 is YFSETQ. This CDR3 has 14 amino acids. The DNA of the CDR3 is TGCGCCAGCAGCGGGGGACTAGCCACAGATACGCAGTATTTT. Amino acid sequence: CASSGGLATDTQYF.

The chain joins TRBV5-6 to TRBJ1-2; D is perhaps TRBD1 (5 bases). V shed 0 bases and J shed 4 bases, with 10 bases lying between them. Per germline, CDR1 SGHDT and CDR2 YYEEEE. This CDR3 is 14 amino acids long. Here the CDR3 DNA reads TGTGCCAGCAGCTTGGTGGACATGCCCTATGGCTACACCTTC. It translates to CASSLVDMPYGYTF.

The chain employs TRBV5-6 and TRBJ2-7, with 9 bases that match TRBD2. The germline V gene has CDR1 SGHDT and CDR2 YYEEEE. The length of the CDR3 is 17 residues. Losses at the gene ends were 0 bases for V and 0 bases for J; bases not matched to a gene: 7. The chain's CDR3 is CASSLVTSGRSSYEQYF. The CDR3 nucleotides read TGTGCCAGCAGCTTGGTCACTAGCGGGCGTAGCTCCTACGAGCAGTACTTC.

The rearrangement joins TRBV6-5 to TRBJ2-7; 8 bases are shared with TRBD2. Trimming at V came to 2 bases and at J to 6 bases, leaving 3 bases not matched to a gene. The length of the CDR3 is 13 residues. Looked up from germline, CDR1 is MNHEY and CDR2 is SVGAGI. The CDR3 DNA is TGTGCCAGCAGTTACGGGGCGGGGGGCGAGCAGTACTTC. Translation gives CASSYGAGGEQYF.

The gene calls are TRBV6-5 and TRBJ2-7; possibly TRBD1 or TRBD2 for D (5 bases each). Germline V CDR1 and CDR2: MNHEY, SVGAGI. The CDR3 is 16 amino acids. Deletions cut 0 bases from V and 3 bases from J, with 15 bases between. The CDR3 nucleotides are TGTGCCAGCAGTTACTCGAATGGCCAGGGAGTCTACGAGCAGTACTTC. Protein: CASSYSNGQGVYEQYF.

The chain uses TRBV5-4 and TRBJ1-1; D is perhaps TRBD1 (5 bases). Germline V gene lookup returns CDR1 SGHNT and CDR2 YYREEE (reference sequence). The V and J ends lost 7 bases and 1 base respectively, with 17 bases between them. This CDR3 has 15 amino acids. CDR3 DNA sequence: TGTGCCAGCTATAGTAAGAACAGGCCGAACACTGAAGCTTTCTTT. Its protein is CASYSKNRPNTEAFF.

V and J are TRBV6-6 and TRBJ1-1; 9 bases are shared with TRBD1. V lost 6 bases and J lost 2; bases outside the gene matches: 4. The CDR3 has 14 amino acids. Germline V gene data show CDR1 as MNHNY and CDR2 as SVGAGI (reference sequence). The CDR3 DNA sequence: TGTGCCAGCAGAAACAGGGGGCTTAACACTGAAGCTTTCTTT. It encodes CASRNRGLNTEAFF.

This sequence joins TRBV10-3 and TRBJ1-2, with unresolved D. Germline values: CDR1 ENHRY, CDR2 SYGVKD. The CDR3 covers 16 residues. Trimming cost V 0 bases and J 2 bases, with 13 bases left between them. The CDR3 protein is CAISESSRWVNYGYTF. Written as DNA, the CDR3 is TGTGCCATCAGTGAGTCATCGAGGTGGGTCAACTATGGCTACACCTTC.

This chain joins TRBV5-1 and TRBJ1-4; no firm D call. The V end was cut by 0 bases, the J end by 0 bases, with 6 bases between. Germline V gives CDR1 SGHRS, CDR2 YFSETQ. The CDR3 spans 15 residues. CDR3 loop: CASSLAWATNEKLFF. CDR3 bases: TGCGCCAGCAGCTTGGCCTGGGCAACTAATGAAAAACTGTTTTTT.

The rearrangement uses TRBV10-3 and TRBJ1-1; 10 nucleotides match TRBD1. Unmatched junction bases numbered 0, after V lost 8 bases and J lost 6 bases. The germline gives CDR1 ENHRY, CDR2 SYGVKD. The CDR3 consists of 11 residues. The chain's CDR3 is CAIGTGAEAFF. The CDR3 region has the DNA TGTGCCATCGGGACAGGGGCTGAAGCTTTCTTT.

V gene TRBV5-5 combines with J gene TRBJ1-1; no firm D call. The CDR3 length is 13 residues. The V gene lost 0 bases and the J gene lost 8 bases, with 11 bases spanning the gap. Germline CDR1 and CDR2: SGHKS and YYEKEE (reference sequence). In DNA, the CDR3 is TGTGCCAGCAGCTTGGTGGCAGGCAGAGAAGCTTTCTTT. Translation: CASSLVAGREAFF.

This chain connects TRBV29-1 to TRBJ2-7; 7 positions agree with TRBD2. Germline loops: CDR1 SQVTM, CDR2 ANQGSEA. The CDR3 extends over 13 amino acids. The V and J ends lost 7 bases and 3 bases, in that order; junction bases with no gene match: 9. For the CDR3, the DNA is TGCAGCGCTCTCCCCAGGACTAGCTACGAGCAGTACTTC. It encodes CSALPRTSYEQYF.